These 3 T cell receptor beta chains share one sample of origin, sequenced in a study of T cell clonality in common variable immunodeficiency. Study-wide points: Fewer deletions and N-nucleotide insertions were reportedly seen in common variable immunodeficiency TCR beta sequences.

These receptors' antigens are unknown. Generated by immunoSEQ multiplex PCR, the TCRdb table keeps only in-frame clones and is missing some. The sample has over 30,000 clones, none seen only once. Sequencing was performed on peripheral blood mononuclear cells. The receptor set was obtained from a human donor with common variable immunodeficiency.

This clone has ten or more counts. The missing CDR3 end, 3 residues past where the read stops, is filled in from the germline J gene. The rearrangement joins TRBV5-4 to TRBJ2-3; no clear D. Germline CDR1 and CDR2: SGHNT and YYREEE (reference sequence). Trimming left V 4 bases short and J 1 base short, with 10 bases between. This CDR3 region has 14 residues. Partial CDR3 DNA: TGTGCCAGCAGCCCAGACCGGGGCACAGATACG. It yields the protein CASSPDRGTDT. The entire CDR3 sequence reads CASSPDRGTDTQYF.

This clone was counted between two and nine times. The read ends 3 residues before the CDR3 terminus; that terminus is restored from the germline J gene. The chain has TRBV7-6 and TRBJ2-3; 8 nucleotides match TRBD2. CDR3 length equals 15 residues. Germline V CDR1 and CDR2: SGHVS, FNYEAQ. The V and J ends lost 6 bases and 2 bases, in that order; junction bases with no gene match: 7. The part of the CDR3 DNA that was read is TGTGCCAGCAGACCGACTAGCGCAAACACAGATACG. This gives the protein CASRPTSANTDT. The whole CDR3 protein reads CASRPTSANTDTQYF.

With regard to this clone: Coverage ceases 3 residues before the CDR3 finishes, and the germline J gene fills in the end. This chain links TRBV11-3 with TRBJ2-1, with a possible D match to TRBD1 (6 bases). There are 13 residues in the CDR3. V was clipped by 5 bases and J by 9 bases, with 14 bases between them. Germline V gives CDR1 SGHNT, CDR2 YENEEA. The DNA read from the CDR3 is TGTGCCAGCAGCCCGACAACAGGGCTTGAG. It translates to CASSPTTGLE. The CDR3 reads in full as CASSPTTGLEQFF. The variable domain in full, completed from reference TRBV11-3 and TRBJ2-1, reads EAGVVQSPRYKIIEKKQPVAFWCNPISGHNTLYWYLQNLGQGPELLIRYENEEAVDDSQLPKDRFSAERLKGVDSTLKIQPAELGDSAVYLCASSPTTGLEQFFGPGTRLTVL.